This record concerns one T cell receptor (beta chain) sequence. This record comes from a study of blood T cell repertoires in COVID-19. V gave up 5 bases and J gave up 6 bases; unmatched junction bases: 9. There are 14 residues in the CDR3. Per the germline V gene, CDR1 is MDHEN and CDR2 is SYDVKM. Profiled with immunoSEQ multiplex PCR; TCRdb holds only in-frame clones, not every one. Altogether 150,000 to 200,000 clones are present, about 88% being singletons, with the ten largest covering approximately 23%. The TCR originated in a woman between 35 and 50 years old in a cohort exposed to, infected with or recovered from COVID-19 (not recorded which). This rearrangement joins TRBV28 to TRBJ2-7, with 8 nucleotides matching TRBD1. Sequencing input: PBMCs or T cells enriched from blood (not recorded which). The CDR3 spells CASSLRGRHGEQYF. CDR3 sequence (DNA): TGTGCCAGCAGTCTCAGGGGGCGTCACGGCGAGCAGTACTTC.